These 19 T cell receptor beta chains came from one sample sequenced in a study of T cell repertoires in cytomegalovirus infection. Antigens of these TCRs are unknown. TCRdb independently ran MiXCR on the reads; one entry per CDR3 protein. The table shows approximately 990,000 distinct CDR3 sequences, with around 32% occurring only once. The input for sequencing was cultured CD8+ T cells from PBMCs, taken from culture after CMV antigen stimulation. Receptors originate from a human donor in good health (CMV status not recorded). Some clones in this sample may be carry-over from other donors' samples.

This clonotype appeared a few times. The rearrangement links TRBV6-2 or TRBV6-3 to TRBJ2-1, with 7 bases fitting TRBD2. Germline values: CDR1 MNHEY, CDR2 SVGEGT. The CDR3 totals 15 residues. With V trimmed by 2 bases and J by 4 bases, 5 bases remained unmatched. In nucleotides, the CDR3 is TGTGCCAGCAGTTACAAGCTAGCGGAATACAATGAGCAGTTCTTC. Protein sequence: CASSYKLAEYNEQFF.

This clonotype was counted between two and nine times. The chain has TRBV19 and TRBJ2-5, with 7 bases identical to TRBD1. The V segment lost 6 bases and the J segment 5 bases; nucleotides outside the gene matches: 6. CDR3 size: 13 residues. Germline CDR1 is LNHDA and CDR2 is SQIVND (reference sequence). The CDR3 sequence: CASSATGLETQYF. CDR3 sequence (DNA): TGTGCCAGTAGCGCGACAGGGCTGGAGACCCAGTACTTC.

The V call is TRBV7-1, the J call TRBJ1-2, with TRBD1 matching 7 bases. TRBV7-1 belongs to the ORF category, with a function that is uncertain. The CDR3 runs to 14 residues. V was clipped by 8 bases and J by 5 bases; unmatched bases: 11. CDR3 DNA sequence: TGTGCCAGCTTCGGAGGGGACAGAAGTTATGGCTACACCTTC. Translating it yields CASFGGDRSYGYTF.

The table lists this clonotype with a few counts. The chain joins TRBV25-1 to TRBJ1-6; D gene uncertain. V lost 4 bases and J lost 0, with 10 bases in between. Germline CDR1 is MGHDK and CDR2 is SYGVNS. The CDR3 runs 16 residues. CDR3 bases: TGTGCCAGCAGTGGAGGGAGGAGCTCCTATAATTCACCCCTCCACTTT. It encodes CASSGGRSSYNSPLHF.

This clonotype has ten or more counts. The gene calls are TRBV7-3 and TRBJ2-2; D perhaps matches TRBD1 (5 bases). The CDR3 contains 16 residues. With 5 bases removed from V and 3 bases from J, the gap between germline ends came to 16 bases. From germline, CDR1 is SGHTA and CDR2 FQGTGA. The CDR3 is CASSRGWGGDTGELFF. In DNA, the CDR3 is TGTGCCAGCAGCCGAGGCTGGGGCGGTGACACCGGGGAGCTGTTTTTT.

The genes are TRBV29-1 and TRBJ1-2; D unclear. CDR3 length equals 13 residues. Germline V gene lookup returns CDR1 SQVTM and CDR2 ANQGSEA. V was trimmed by 3 bases and J by 4 bases, leaving 12 bases between them. For the CDR3, the DNA is TGCAGCGTTGAGTCTGGGAGGAGCTATGGCTACACCTTC. Protein sequence: CSVESGRSYGYTF. Full variable domain (outside the CDR3, taken from reference TRBV29-1 and TRBJ1-2): SAVISQKPSRDICQRGTSLTIQCQVDSQVTMMFWYRQQPGQSLTLIATANQGSEATYESGFVIDKFPISRPNLTFSTLTVSNMSPEDSSIYLCSVESGRSYGYTFGSGTRLTVV.

As concerns this clonotype: The germline gene is not matched at one end of the junction; a read error may be the cause. The chain couples TRBV6-6 to TRBJ2-7; 9 bases line up with TRBD1. CDR1 and CDR2 (germline): MNHNY, SVGAGI (reference sequence). The CDR3 contains 14 residues. The CDR3: CASSYSDRGNEQYF. CDR3 nucleotide sequence: TGTGCCAGCAGCTACTCGGACAGGGGTAACGAGCAGTACTTC.

There are many counts of this clonotype. The chain employs TRBV27 and TRBJ2-3, with D perhaps matching TRBD1 or TRBD2 (5 bases each). Trimming removed 7 bases from V and 4 bases from J, with 15 bases in between. The germline gives CDR1 MNHEY, CDR2 SMNVEV (reference sequence). The CDR3 loop spans 14 amino acids. CDR3 in amino acids: CASTSSGASDTQYF. DNA for the CDR3: TGTGCCAGCACCTCATCCGGGGCGTCAGATACGCAGTATTTT.

This chain links TRBV13 with TRBJ1-1, with D perhaps TRBD1 (5 bases). Germline CDR1 is PRHDT and CDR2 is FYEKMQ (reference sequence). The CDR3 has 15 residues. Trimming left V 5 bases short and J 2 bases short, with 15 bases between. CDR3 in DNA: TGTGCCAGCAGCCCCGGGGGTGGATCCAACACTGAAGCTTTCTTT. Its protein is CASSPGGGSNTEAFF. The variable domain in full, with the rest retrieved from reference TRBV13 and TRBJ1-1, is AAGVIQSPRHLIKEKRETATLKCYPIPRHDTVYWYQQGPGQDPQFLISFYEKMQSDKGSIPDRFSAQQFSDYHSELNMSSLELGDSALYFCASSPGGGSNTEAFFGQGTRLTVV.

This clonotype was counted many times. The chain employs TRBV7-2 and TRBJ2-1, with 7 positions matching TRBD2. With 6 bases clipped from V and 6 bases from J, the junction kept 11 bases outside the gene matches. There are 15 residues in the CDR3. The germline CDR1 and CDR2 sequences are SGHTA and FQGNSA. For the CDR3, the DNA is TGTGCCAGCAGTTTAATTGGCGGGGGATCCAATGAGCAGTTCTTC. Translation: CASSLIGGGSNEQFF.

The chain links TRBV7-8 to TRBJ2-2; 8 positions agree with TRBD1. Germline V gives CDR1 SGHVS, CDR2 FQNEAQ. The junction had 2 bases not matched to a gene; V was cut back by 5 bases and J by 6 bases. This CDR3 spans 13 amino acids. The CDR3 region is CASSTDRAGELFF. The CDR3 region has the DNA TGTGCCAGCAGCACGGACAGGGCCGGGGAGCTGTTTTTT.

The V call is TRBV4-1, the J call TRBJ2-3; 8 nucleotides line up with TRBD1. Trimming cost V 1 base and J 6 bases; bases outside gene matches: 9. The CDR3 extends over 16 amino acids. Per the germline V gene, CDR1 is MGHRA and CDR2 is YSYEKL. This CDR3 is CASSQGGQDILDTQYF. As DNA, the CDR3 is TGCGCCAGCAGCCAAGGGGGACAGGATATTTTGGATACGCAGTATTTT.

The sample holds many counts of this clonotype. This chain uses TRBV7-6 with TRBJ2-5; 10 nucleotides align to TRBD2. Unmatched junction bases numbered 5, after V lost 6 bases and J lost 1 base. CDR1 and CDR2 (germline): SGHVS, FNYEAQ. The CDR3 consists of 15 residues. The DNA for the CDR3 is TGTGCCAGCAGTTGGGGACTAGCGATCCAAGAGACCCAGTACTTC. This translates into CASSWGLAIQETQYF.

The rearrangement links TRBV10-2 to TRBJ2-7; the D gene could be TRBD1 or TRBD2 (5 bases each). Deletions cut 1 base from V and 5 bases from J, with 12 bases between. The germline gives CDR1 WSHSY, CDR2 SAAADI. The CDR3 consists of 14 residues. CDR3 loop: CASSEWGRGNEQYF. CDR3 DNA sequence: TGCGCCAGCAGTGAGTGGGGGAGAGGGAACGAGCAGTACTTC.

The chain employs TRBV7-9 and TRBJ1-5; 7 nucleotides agree with TRBD1. The CDR3 extends over 16 amino acids. In germline, CDR1 is SEHNR, CDR2 FQNEAQ (reference sequence). Germline trimming cut 5 bases from V and 0 bases from J; bases unmatched to any gene: 7. In DNA, the CDR3 is TGTGCCAGCAGCCTCGTGACAGGGACTAGCAATCAGCCCCAGCATTTT. This sequence encodes CASSLVTGTSNQPQHF.

J is TRBJ2-5 and V is TRBV7-6; 8 positions match TRBD1. CDR3 size: 16 residues. The V gene's germline CDR1 is SGHVS and CDR2 FNYEAQ. J lost 2 bases, V lost 2 bases, and 7 bases had no gene match. CDR3 region: CASSLIWTGFQETQYF. DNA for the CDR3: TGTGCCAGCAGCTTAATATGGACAGGGTTTCAAGAGACCCAGTACTTC.

The rearrangement uses TRBV7-9 and TRBJ1-1; tentatively, D is TRBD1 (5 bases). The germline gives CDR1 SEHNR, CDR2 FQNEAQ (reference sequence). V lost 5 bases, J lost 7 bases, and 11 bases lay in between. The CDR3 is made up of 12 amino acids. Here the CDR3 DNA reads TGTGCCAGCAGCCGTCAGGGATATGAAGCTTTCTTT. As protein: CASSRQGYEAFF.

There are many counts of this clonotype. The chain employs TRBV7-8 and TRBJ1-2; 7 bases line up with TRBD1. This CDR3 has 14 amino acids. The V gene end was trimmed by 2 bases and the J gene end by 4 bases; junction bases not matched to a gene: 4. From germline, CDR1 is SGHVS and CDR2 FQNEAQ. The CDR3 sequence is CASSLFGQVYGYTF. The CDR3 nucleotides are TGTGCCAGCAGCTTATTTGGACAGGTCTATGGCTACACCTTC.

The chain joins TRBV6-5 to TRBJ1-6, with D possibly being TRBD1 (5 bases). Germline loops: CDR1 MNHEY, CDR2 SVGAGI. There are 18 residues in the CDR3. Trimming left V 6 bases short and J 2 bases short, with 20 bases between. The CDR3 region has the DNA TGTGCCAGCAGGCCCCGATCATGGGGGAATCCCTATAATTCACCCCTCCACTTT. Its protein is CASRPRSWGNPYNSPLHF.